The clone carrying this T cell receptor beta chain was detected only a few times. Its cognate antigen is unknown. TCR alpha and beta CDR3 regions were amplified from RNA using iRepertoire nested multiplex PCR. Tissue mRNA or PBMC total RNA, about 85-400 ng, went into one-step reverse transcription and amplification. Using its own MiXCR run on the multiplex PCR reads, TCRdb lists one record per CDR3 protein. The table includes some 180,000 distinct CDR3 sequences, roughly a third detected once. This entry belongs to a study of glioma-infiltrating T cells. Findings of the study overall: Tissue-blood divergence was below expectation in non-neoplastic patients, above in gliomas.

The CDR3 runs to 16 residues. Trimming removed 5 bases at V and 7 bases at J, with 19 bases between. Germline assignment: CDR1 SGHNT and CDR2 YYREEE (reference sequence). This sequence originates from a human donor with low-grade glioma or glioblastoma, undergoing nonglioma brain surgery, or in good health (not recorded which). The V call is TRBV5-4, the J call TRBJ1-6; no definite D call. Material: glioma tissue, nonneoplastic brain tissue, or PBMCs (not recorded which). The CDR3 is CASRRRPTHQNSPLHF. DNA of the CDR3: TGTGCCAGCAGGCGACGACCGACGCACCAGAATTCACCCCTCCACTTT.